Presented here are 25 T cell receptor beta chains from one specimen sequenced in a study of OX40 agonist ivuxolimab in advanced cancers. Only in-frame clones appear in the TCRdb table, and some are missing; sequencing was by immunoSEQ multiplex PCR. The repertoire consists of approximately 60,000 clones, with about 82% occurring once and the leading ten covering under 3.5%. Sequenced here: CD4+ or CD8+ T cells sorted from blood, sampled in a trial of the OX40 agonist ivuxolimab. Receptor source: an adult with an advanced solid tumor such as melanoma, head and neck, liver or kidney cancer.

CDR3 nucleotides: TGTGCCAGCAGTCGAAGCGGGGGGGCCGCAGAGACCCAGTACTTC. Protein sequence: CASSRSGGAAETQYF. V is TRBV7-7 and J is TRBJ2-5, with 10 bases aligning to TRBD2. CDR1 and CDR2 (germline): SSHAT, FNYEAQ (reference sequence). There are 15 residues in the CDR3. Losses at the gene ends were 6 bases for V and 4 bases for J; bases not matched to a gene: 8.

The V and J genes are TRBV27 and TRBJ1-5; possible D gene TRBD1, 5 bases. This CDR3 spans 15 amino acids. Looked up from germline, CDR1 is MNHEY and CDR2 is SMNVEV (reference sequence). Trimming removed 3 bases at V and 7 bases at J, with 16 bases between. The CDR3 spells CASSLEGRGRQPQHF. CDR3 nucleotides: TGTGCCAGCAGTTTGGAGGGGAGGGGTCGGCAGCCCCAGCATTTT.

This chain links TRBV7-9 with TRBJ2-3; 7 positions match TRBD1. CDR3 length: 18 residues. V gave up 5 bases and J gave up 0 bases; unmatched junction bases: 14. Germline CDR1 and CDR2: SEHNR and FQNEAQ (reference sequence). The CDR3 bases are TGTGCCAGCAGCAAAACACTAATGCAGGGGGTTAGCACAGATACGCAGTATTTT. Its translation: CASSKTLMQGVSTDTQYF.

This chain connects TRBV18 to TRBJ2-7; the D gene is possibly TRBD2 (5 bases). CDR3 length: 14 amino acids. CDR1 and CDR2 (germline): KGHSH, LQKENI. The germline V and J ends were trimmed by 1 base and 2 bases, with 9 bases remaining between them. DNA of the CDR3: TGTGCCAGCTCACCACGGGCGGGCCCCTACGAGCAGTACTTC. This encodes CASSPRAGPYEQYF.

This chain connects TRBV7-2 to TRBJ2-3, with D hard to call. The CDR3 loop spans 15 amino acids. The V gene's germline CDR1 is SGHTA and CDR2 FQGNSA. V lost 4 bases, J lost 0 bases, and 11 bases lay in between. The CDR3 region has the DNA TGTGCCAGCAGCTCCGACGGTCCTAGCACAGATACGCAGTATTTT. This gives the protein CASSSDGPSTDTQYF.

The chain links TRBV7-9 to TRBJ2-5; D tentatively fits TRBD1 or TRBD2 (5 bases each). The CDR3 has 14 residues. V lost 3 bases to trimming and J lost 2 bases, with 10 bases between them. The germline gives CDR1 SEHNR, CDR2 FQNEAQ (reference sequence). The CDR3 spells CASSLGVTQETQYF. Here the CDR3 DNA reads TGTGCCAGCAGCTTGGGGGTAACGCAAGAGACCCAGTACTTC.

V is TRBV9 and J is TRBJ2-3; possibly TRBD1 or TRBD2 for D (6 bases each). V was clipped by 0 bases and J by 2 bases, with 13 bases between them. The CDR3 is 16 amino acids. The germline V gene has CDR1 SGDLS and CDR2 YYNGEE. The CDR3 sequence is CASSVARGAITDTQYF. In nucleotides, the CDR3 is TGTGCCAGCAGCGTAGCGAGGGGGGCCATCACAGATACGCAGTATTTT.

The chain joins TRBV11-3 to TRBJ2-2; 7 bases align to TRBD1. V was clipped by 5 bases and J by 2 bases; unmatched bases: 5. Germline V gives CDR1 SGHNT, CDR2 YENEEA. This CDR3 spans 15 amino acids. This chain's CDR3 is CASSPGTANTGELFF. As DNA, the CDR3 is TGTGCCAGCAGCCCAGGGACAGCTAACACCGGGGAGCTGTTTTTT.

The sample holds one count of this clone. Other nucleotide sequences from this sample produce the same CDR3. The CDR3 region is CASSPPGEEGEQYF. The DNA for the CDR3 is TGTGCCAGCTCACCACCGGGAGAGGAGGGCGAGCAGTACTTC. This chain joins TRBV18 and TRBJ2-7, with D tentatively TRBD2 (6 bases). Germline V CDR1 and CDR2: KGHSH, LQKENI. V lost 0 bases and J 6 bases, leaving 12 bases between the germline ends. The CDR3 length is 14 residues.

V and J are TRBV7-3 and TRBJ2-1; 9 bases align to TRBD1. CDR3 length equals 16 residues. Trimming removed 5 bases from V and 6 bases from J; junction bases left unmatched: 11. Germline V gives CDR1 SGHTA, CDR2 FQGTGA. The CDR3 is CASSLRDRARGNEQFF. As DNA, the CDR3 is TGTGCCAGCAGCCTCCGGGACAGGGCCCGGGGCAATGAGCAGTTCTTC.

V is TRBV13 and J is TRBJ2-5; TRBD2 might be the D (5 bases). Per germline, CDR1 PRHDT and CDR2 FYEKMQ (reference sequence). The CDR3 spans 13 residues. The V end lost 4 bases, the J end lost 1 base, and 7 bases lay between the germline ends. CDR3 DNA sequence: TGTGCCAGCAGCTCGCGGGCCCAAGAGACCCAGTACTTC. Residues: CASSSRAQETQYF.

This clone came up once. The chain is built from TRBV5-1 and TRBJ1-4; D possibly corresponds to TRBD1 (6 bases). Per the germline V gene, CDR1 is SGHRS and CDR2 is YFSETQ. Trimming pared 4 bases from V and 5 bases from J, leaving 9 bases between. There are 13 residues in the CDR3. CDR3 nucleotide sequence: TGCGCCAGCAGCCCTGGGGGCAATGAAAAACTGTTTTTT. Amino acids: CASSPGGNEKLFF.

The chain joins TRBV7-2 to TRBJ2-7; TRBD1 aligns across 7 bases. Trimming took 5 bases from V and 5 from J; bases not matched to a gene: 6. This CDR3 has 13 amino acids. The germline V gene has CDR1 SGHTA and CDR2 FQGNSA. CDR3 residues: CASSPRQGNEQYF. CDR3 nucleotides: TGTGCCAGCAGCCCTAGACAGGGTAACGAGCAGTACTTC.

V usage is TRBV18 and J usage is TRBJ2-2, with TRBD2 matching 9 bases. The junction had 4 bases not matched to a gene; V was cut back by 2 bases and J by 6 bases. Germline lookup yields CDR1 KGHSH and CDR2 LQKENI. This CDR3 contains 15 residues. CDR3 loop: CASSPGVAGAGELFF. CDR3 sequence (DNA): TGTGCCAGCTCACCAGGAGTAGCGGGAGCCGGGGAGCTGTTTTTT.

The chain uses TRBV6-1 and TRBJ1-2, with 11 positions matching TRBD1. The V segment lost 11 bases and the J segment 7 bases; nucleotides outside the gene matches: 3. The CDR3 length is 11 residues. Germline-derived CDR1 and CDR2 are MNHNS and SASEGT. The CDR3 here is CAGQGAGGYTF. CDR3 nucleotide sequence: TGTGCCGGACAGGGGGCGGGTGGCTACACCTTC.

This chain uses TRBV9 with TRBJ2-7; D is perhaps TRBD2 (5 bases). Trimming left V 2 bases short and J 2 bases short, with 14 bases between. CDR3 length equals 15 residues. Germline CDR1 SGDLS, CDR2 YYNGEE. CDR3 protein: CASSVSGTLPYEQYF. The CDR3 bases are TGTGCCAGCAGCGTTTCGGGAACTCTCCCCTACGAGCAGTACTTC.

The chain combines TRBV5-1 with TRBJ1-2, with 10 bases that match TRBD1. CDR1 is SGHRS, CDR2 YFSETQ, per germline. The CDR3 sequence is 14 residues long. After removal of 3 bases from V and 7 bases from J, the junction contained 6 bases not matched to a gene. CDR3 sequence reads: CASSWDRGMAGYTF. The CDR3 DNA is TGCGCCAGCAGCTGGGACAGGGGTATGGCTGGCTACACCTTC.

The rearrangement joins TRBV2 to TRBJ1-1; 7 bases fit TRBD1. This CDR3 region has 14 residues. Per germline, CDR1 SNHLY and CDR2 FYNNEI. J lost 3 bases, V lost 6 bases, and 7 bases had no gene match. The CDR3 region has the DNA TGTGCCAGCAGCTTCGTTACAGGGGACACTGAAGCTTTCTTT. This encodes CASSFVTGDTEAFF.

The gene calls are TRBV4-2 and TRBJ2-7, with D perhaps TRBD2 (6 bases). Germline loops: CDR1 LGHNA, CDR2 YNFKEQ. The CDR3 sequence is 16 residues long. Trimming left V 0 bases short and J 2 bases short, with 14 bases between. The CDR3 DNA reads TGTGCCAGCAGCCAAGATTGGACCGGGAGAACCTACGAGCAGTACTTC. It yields the protein CASSQDWTGRTYEQYF.

The chain joins TRBV29-1 to TRBJ2-2; D remains unclear. The V gene lost 0 bases and the J gene lost 1 base, with 0 bases spanning the gap. The CDR3 is made up of 12 amino acids. CDR1 and CDR2 from the germline V gene are SQVTM and ANQGSEA. CDR3 in amino acids: CSVEENTGELFF. CDR3 DNA sequence: TGCAGCGTTGAAGAGAACACCGGGGAGCTGTTTTTT.

This chain connects TRBV5-4 to TRBJ2-7; weak D call: TRBD2 (6 bases). From germline, CDR1 is SGHNT and CDR2 YYREEE (reference sequence). The CDR3 covers 14 residues. V was clipped by 3 bases and J by 4 bases, with 14 bases between them. For the CDR3, the DNA is TGTGCCAGCAGCTCCAACCGGGGGTCATACGAGCAGTACTTC. It translates to CASSSNRGSYEQYF.

The chain employs TRBV15 and TRBJ2-5, with TRBD1 as a possible D gene (5 bases). Deletions cut 0 bases from V and 3 bases from J, with 11 bases between. This CDR3 is built from 15 residues. Germline-derived CDR1 and CDR2 are LNHNV and YYDKDF (reference sequence). The CDR3 region is CATSRDVGPEETQYF. CDR3 sequence (DNA): TGTGCCACCAGCAGAGATGTGGGGCCCGAAGAGACCCAGTACTTC.

The rearrangement joins TRBV4-2 to TRBJ2-2; no clear D. Germline V gene lookup returns CDR1 LGHNA and CDR2 YNFKEQ. The CDR3 sequence is 13 residues long. The V gene lost 4 bases and the J gene lost 4 bases, with 7 bases spanning the gap. CDR3 nucleotide sequence: TGTGCCAGCAGCCGGATGGGCACCGGGGAGCTGTTTTTT. Protein sequence: CASSRMGTGELFF.

The V call is TRBV6-1, the J call TRBJ1-5; weak D call: TRBD1 (6 bases). The CDR3 totals 14 residues. V shed 3 bases and J shed 4 bases, with 10 bases lying between them. Germline CDR1 is MNHNS and CDR2 is SASEGT. CDR3 sequence (DNA): TGTGCCAGCAGTGAGACAGGATCTAATCAGCCCCAGCATTTT. Encoded protein: CASSETGSNQPQHF.

This clone has a handful of counts. The chain links TRBV10-3 to TRBJ2-5; 13 bases are a match to TRBD2. The ends lost 2 bases at V and 3 bases at J; junction bases unmatched: 3. The CDR3 totals 16 residues. Germline values: CDR1 ENHRY, CDR2 SYGVKD. CDR3 in amino acids: CAISERTSGGEETQYF. CDR3 DNA: TGTGCCATCAGTGAGAGAACTAGCGGGGGGGAAGAGACCCAGTACTTC.